One TCR beta chain is described in this entry. This entry belongs to a study of shared clonotypes between healthy human individuals. Sequencing was performed with immunoSEQ multiplex PCR; in TCRdb, only in-frame clones are kept and a portion is missing. The repertoire consists of millions of clones, with 85% to 95% occurring once and the leading ten covering more than 0.1%. V gave up 4 bases and J gave up 1 base; unmatched junction bases: 10. The germline CDR1 and CDR2 sequences are SGHRS and YFSETQ. The CDR3 is 19 residues long. Input material: naive CD4+ T cells sorted from blood. As for subset: CD45RA+ positively selected. V and J are TRBV5-1 and TRBJ1-6; TRBD1 aligns across 11 bases. The receptor was derived from a man in his late teens or twenties in good health. CDR3 loop: CASSRAGTGGVSYNSPLHF. The CDR3, as DNA: TGCGCCAGCAGCAGAGCCGGGACAGGGGGTGTTTCCTATAATTCACCCCTCCACTTT. Supplemented by reference TRBV5-1 and TRBJ1-6, the full variable domain reads KAGVTQTPRYLIKTRGQQVTLSCSPISGHRSVSWYQQTPGQGLQFLFEYFSETQRNKGNFPGRFSGRQFSNSRSEMNVSTLELGDSALYLCASSRAGTGGVSYNSPLHFGNGTRLTVT.